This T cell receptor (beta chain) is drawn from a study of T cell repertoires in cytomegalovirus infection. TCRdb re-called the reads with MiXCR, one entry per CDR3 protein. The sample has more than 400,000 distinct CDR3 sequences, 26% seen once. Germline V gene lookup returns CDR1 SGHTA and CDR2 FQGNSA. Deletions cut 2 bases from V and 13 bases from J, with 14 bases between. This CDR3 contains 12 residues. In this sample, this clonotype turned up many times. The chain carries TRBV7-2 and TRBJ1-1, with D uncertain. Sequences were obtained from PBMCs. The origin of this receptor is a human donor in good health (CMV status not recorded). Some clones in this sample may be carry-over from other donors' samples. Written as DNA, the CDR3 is TGTGCCAGCAGCTTAAACCGGGCGTGGGGTTTCTTT. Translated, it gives CASSLNRAWGFF.